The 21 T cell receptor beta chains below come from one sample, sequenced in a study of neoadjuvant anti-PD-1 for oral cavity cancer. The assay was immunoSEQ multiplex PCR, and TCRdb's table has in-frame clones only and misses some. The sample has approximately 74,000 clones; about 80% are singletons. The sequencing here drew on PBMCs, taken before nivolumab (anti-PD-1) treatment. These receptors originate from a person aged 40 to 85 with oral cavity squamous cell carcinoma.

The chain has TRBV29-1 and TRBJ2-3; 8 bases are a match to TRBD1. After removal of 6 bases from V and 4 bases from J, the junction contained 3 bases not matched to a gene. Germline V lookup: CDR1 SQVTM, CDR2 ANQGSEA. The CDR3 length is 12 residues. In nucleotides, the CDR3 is TGCAGCGTCAGACAGGGGTCAGATACGCAGTATTTT. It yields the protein CSVRQGSDTQYF.

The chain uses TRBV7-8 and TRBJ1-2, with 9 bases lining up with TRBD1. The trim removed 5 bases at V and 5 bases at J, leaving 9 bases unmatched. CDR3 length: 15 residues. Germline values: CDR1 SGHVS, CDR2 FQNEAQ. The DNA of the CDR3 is TGTGCCAGCAGCCCCACCGGGACAGGGCCTTATGGCTACACCTTC. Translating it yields CASSPTGTGPYGYTF.

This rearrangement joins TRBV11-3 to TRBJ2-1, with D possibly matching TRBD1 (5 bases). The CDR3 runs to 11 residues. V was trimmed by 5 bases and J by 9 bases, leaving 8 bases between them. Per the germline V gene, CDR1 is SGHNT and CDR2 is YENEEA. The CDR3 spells CASSQGVEQFF. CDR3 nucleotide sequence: TGTGCCAGCAGCCAAGGGGTTGAGCAGTTCTTC.

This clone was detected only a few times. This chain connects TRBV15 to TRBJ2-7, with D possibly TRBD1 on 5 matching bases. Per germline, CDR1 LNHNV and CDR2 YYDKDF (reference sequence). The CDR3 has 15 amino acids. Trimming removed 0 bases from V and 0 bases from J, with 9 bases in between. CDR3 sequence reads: CATSRDRQSSYEQYF. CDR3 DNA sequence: TGTGCCACCAGCAGAGACAGACAGAGCTCCTACGAGCAGTACTTC.

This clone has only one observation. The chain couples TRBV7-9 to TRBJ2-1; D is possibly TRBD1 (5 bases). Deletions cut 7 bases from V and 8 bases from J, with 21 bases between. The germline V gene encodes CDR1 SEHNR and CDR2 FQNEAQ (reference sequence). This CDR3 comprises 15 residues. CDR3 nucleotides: TGTGCCAGCACGGGCGACAGCCCTTTCCCCGATGAGCAGTTCTTC. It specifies CASTGDSPFPDEQFF.

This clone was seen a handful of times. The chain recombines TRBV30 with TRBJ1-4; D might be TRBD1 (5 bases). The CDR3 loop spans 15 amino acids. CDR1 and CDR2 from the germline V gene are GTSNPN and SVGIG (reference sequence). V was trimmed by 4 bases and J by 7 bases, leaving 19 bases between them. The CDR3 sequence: CAWTPGTGVIEKLFF. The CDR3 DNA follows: TGTGCCTGGACGCCAGGGACGGGAGTAATTGAAAAACTGTTTTTT.

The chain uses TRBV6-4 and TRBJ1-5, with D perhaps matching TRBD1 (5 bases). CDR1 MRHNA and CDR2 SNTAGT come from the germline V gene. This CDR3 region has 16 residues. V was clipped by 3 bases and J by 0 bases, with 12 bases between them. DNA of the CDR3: TGTGCCAGCAGTGATCACGGGACGGATAGCAATCAGCCCCAGCATTTT. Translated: CASSDHGTDSNQPQHF.

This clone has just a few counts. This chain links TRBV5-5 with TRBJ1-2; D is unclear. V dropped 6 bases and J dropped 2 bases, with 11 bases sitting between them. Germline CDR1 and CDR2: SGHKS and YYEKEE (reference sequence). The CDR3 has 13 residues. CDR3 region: CASTTGLNYGYTF. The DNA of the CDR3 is TGTGCCAGCACCACCGGACTGAACTATGGCTACACCTTC.

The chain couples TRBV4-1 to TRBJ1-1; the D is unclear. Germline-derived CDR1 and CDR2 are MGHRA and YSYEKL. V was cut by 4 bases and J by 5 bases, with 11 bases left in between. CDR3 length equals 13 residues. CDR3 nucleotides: TGCGCCAGCAGCCCCCGATCGGGGACTGAAGCTTTCTTT. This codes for CASSPRSGTEAFF.

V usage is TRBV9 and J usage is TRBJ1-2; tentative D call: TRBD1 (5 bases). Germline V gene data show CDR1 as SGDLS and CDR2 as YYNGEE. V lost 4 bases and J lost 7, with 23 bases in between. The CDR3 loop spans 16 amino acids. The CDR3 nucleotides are TGTGCCAGCAGCCCCCGGGGGGAAGGGGCTTTTGGTGGCTACACCTTC. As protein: CASSPRGEGAFGGYTF.

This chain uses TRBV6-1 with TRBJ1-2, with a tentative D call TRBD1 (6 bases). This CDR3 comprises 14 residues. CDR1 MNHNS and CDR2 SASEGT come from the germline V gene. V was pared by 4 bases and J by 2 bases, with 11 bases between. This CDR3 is CASSGGRGNYGYTF. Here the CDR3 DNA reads TGTGCCAGCAGTGGTGGCAGGGGCAACTATGGCTACACCTTC.

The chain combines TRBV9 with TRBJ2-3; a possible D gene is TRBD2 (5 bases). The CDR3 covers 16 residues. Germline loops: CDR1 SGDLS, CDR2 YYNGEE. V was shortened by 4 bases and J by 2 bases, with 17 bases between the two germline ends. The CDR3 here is CASSPESGALTDTQYF. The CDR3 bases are TGTGCCAGCAGCCCGGAAAGCGGAGCCCTCACAGATACGCAGTATTTT. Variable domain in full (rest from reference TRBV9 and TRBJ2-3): DSGVTQTPKHLITATGQRVTLRCSPRSGDLSVYWYQQSLDQGLQFLIQYYNGEERAKGNILERFSAQQFPDLHSELNLSSLELGDSALYFCASSPESGALTDTQYFGPGTRLTVL.

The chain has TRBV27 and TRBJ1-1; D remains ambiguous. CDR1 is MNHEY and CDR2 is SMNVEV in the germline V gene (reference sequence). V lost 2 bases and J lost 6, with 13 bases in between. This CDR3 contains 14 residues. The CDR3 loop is CASSLVASTSEAFF. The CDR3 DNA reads TGTGCCAGCAGTTTAGTCGCCAGTACTTCTGAAGCTTTCTTT.

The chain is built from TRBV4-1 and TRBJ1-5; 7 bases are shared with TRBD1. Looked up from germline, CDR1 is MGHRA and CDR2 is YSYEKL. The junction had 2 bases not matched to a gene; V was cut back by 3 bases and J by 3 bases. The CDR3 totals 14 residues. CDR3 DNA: TGCGCCAGCAGCCAGGGACAGACCAATCAGCCCCAGCATTTT. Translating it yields CASSQGQTNQPQHF.

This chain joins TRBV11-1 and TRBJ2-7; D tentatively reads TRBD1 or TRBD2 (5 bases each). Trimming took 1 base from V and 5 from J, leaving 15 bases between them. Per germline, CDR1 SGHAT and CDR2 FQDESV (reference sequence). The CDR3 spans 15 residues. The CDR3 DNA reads TGTGCCAGCAGCTTAGAGGGGACCCTGCGACACGAGCAGTACTTC. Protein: CASSLEGTLRHEQYF. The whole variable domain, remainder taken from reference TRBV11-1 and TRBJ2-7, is EAEVAQSPRYKITEKSQAVAFWCDPISGHATLYWYRQILGQGPELLVQFQDESVVDDSQLPKDRFSAERLKGVDSTLKIQPAELGDSAMYLCASSLEGTLRHEQYFGPGTRLTVT.

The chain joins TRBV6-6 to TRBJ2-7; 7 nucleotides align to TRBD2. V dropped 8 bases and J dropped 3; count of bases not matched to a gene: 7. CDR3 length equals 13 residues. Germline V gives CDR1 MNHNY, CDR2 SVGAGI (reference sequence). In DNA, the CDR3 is TGTGCCAGCGTCTCGGGCGGGGGCTACGAGCAGTACTTC. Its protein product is CASVSGGGYEQYF.

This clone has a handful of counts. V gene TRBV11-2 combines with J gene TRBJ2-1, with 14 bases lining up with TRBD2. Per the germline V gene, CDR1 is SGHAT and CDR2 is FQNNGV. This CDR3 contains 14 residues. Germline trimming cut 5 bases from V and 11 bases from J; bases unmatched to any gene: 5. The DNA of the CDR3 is TGTGCCAGCAGCACGGGACTAGCGGGAGAGAAGCAGTTCTTC. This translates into CASSTGLAGEKQFF.

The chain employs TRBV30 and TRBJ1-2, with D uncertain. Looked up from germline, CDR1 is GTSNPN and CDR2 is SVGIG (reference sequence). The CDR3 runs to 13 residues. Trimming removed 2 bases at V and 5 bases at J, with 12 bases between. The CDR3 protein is CAWSLEAGYGYTF. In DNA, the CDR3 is TGTGCCTGGAGTCTAGAGGCTGGTTATGGCTACACCTTC.

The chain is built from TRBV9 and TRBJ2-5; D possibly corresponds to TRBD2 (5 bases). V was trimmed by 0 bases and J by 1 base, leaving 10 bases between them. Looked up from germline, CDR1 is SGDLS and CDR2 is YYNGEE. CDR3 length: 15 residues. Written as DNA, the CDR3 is TGTGCCAGCAGCGTAGGCGGGTTCCCCCAAGAGACCCAGTACTTC. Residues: CASSVGGFPQETQYF.

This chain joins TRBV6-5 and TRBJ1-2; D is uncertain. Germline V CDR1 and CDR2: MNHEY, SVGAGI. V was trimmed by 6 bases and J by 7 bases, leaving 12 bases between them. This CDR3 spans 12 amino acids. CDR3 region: CASSPRGRGYTF. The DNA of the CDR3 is TGTGCCAGCAGCCCCAGAGGGCGTGGCTACACCTTC.

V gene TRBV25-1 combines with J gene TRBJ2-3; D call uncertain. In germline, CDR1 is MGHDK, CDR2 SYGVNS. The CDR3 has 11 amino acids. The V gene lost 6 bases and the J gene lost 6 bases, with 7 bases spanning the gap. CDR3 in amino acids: CASRIRDTQYF. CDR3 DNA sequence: TGTGCCAGCAGAATCAGGGATACGCAGTATTTT.